The 24 T cell receptor beta chains given below trace back to one sample, sequenced in a study of T cell responses to AZD1222 COVID-19 vaccine. This table comes from immunoSEQ multiplex PCR, and its TCRdb copy is limited to in-frame clones, with some not included. The table includes hundreds of thousands of clones, 85% to 95% detected once. This specimen consisted of peripheral blood, obtained on day 0 of MenACWY control vaccination. The receptors come from an adult in good health.

This rearrangement joins TRBV24-1 to TRBJ2-2; D might be TRBD1 (6 bases). The V and J ends lost 4 bases and 4 bases respectively, with 9 bases between them. This CDR3 region has 14 residues. The germline V gene has CDR1 KGHDR and CDR2 SFDVKD. CDR3 nucleotides: TGTGCCACCAGTGACCAGGACAGCACCGGGGAGCTGTTTTTT. It is translated as CATSDQDSTGELFF.

The rearrangement links TRBV5-5 to TRBJ1-5; 9 nucleotides align to TRBD1. The germline CDR1 and CDR2 sequences are SGHKS and YYEKEE (reference sequence). Trimming took 0 bases from V and 2 from J; bases not matched to a gene: 3. This CDR3 is 16 amino acids long. CDR3 amino acids: CASSLGWTGGNQPQHF. DNA for the CDR3: TGTGCCAGCAGCTTGGGATGGACAGGGGGCAATCAGCCCCAGCATTTT.

This sequence joins TRBV6-6 and TRBJ2-1; D is ambiguous. V gave up 4 bases and J gave up 4 bases, with 8 bases separating them. CDR3 size: 13 residues. The V gene's germline CDR1 is MNHNY and CDR2 SVGAGI (reference sequence). The CDR3 protein is CASSFGSYNEQFF. The DNA for the CDR3 is TGTGCCAGCAGTTTCGGATCATACAATGAGCAGTTCTTC.

This clone is a singleton in its sample. The chain employs TRBV11-2 and TRBJ2-1; TRBD2 is a possible D gene (6 bases). CDR3 length: 15 amino acids. Germline V gene sequence: CDR1 SGHAT, CDR2 FQNNGV. V was clipped by 6 bases and J by 5 bases, with 17 bases between them. CDR3 nucleotides: TGTGCCAGCAGGAGACTAGGAGGTTGGGACAATGAGCAGTTCTTC. This codes for CASRRLGGWDNEQFF. The variable domain in full, completed from reference TRBV11-2 and TRBJ2-1, reads EAGVAQSPRYKIIEKRQSVAFWCNPISGHATLYWYQQILGQGPKLLIQFQNNGVVDDSQLPKDRFSAERLKGVDSTLKIQPAKLEDSAVYLCASRRLGGWDNEQFFGPGTRLTVL.

As to this clone: A read error may produce the germline difference seen at one junction end. The chain couples TRBV4-2 to TRBJ1-1, with D perhaps TRBD1 (6 bases). CDR3 length: 14 residues. Germline V gene sequence: CDR1 LGHNA, CDR2 YNFKEQ. The CDR3 DNA reads as TGTGCCAGCACCCAAGGGGGGATGAACACTGAAGCTTTCTTT. Translated, it gives CASTQGGMNTEAFF.

The chain recombines TRBV6-6 with TRBJ2-1, with TRBD2 matching over 10 bases. Germline V gene data show CDR1 as MNHNY and CDR2 as SVGAGI (reference sequence). V lost 8 bases, J lost 8 bases, and 12 bases stayed unmatched. The length of the CDR3 is 15 residues. This CDR3 is CASGVSGGPGDEQFF. The CDR3 DNA is TGTGCCAGCGGAGTTAGCGGGGGGCCTGGGGATGAGCAGTTCTTC.

This clone was counted a single time. The chain uses TRBV6-6 and TRBJ2-7; no reliable D call. The V gene lost 5 bases and the J gene lost 1 base, with 6 bases spanning the gap. The CDR3 is made up of 12 amino acids. The V gene's germline CDR1 is MNHNY and CDR2 SVGAGI (reference sequence). The CDR3: CASSEASYEQYF. The CDR3 bases are TGTGCCAGCAGTGAGGCTTCCTACGAGCAGTACTTC.

The chain has TRBV7-2 and TRBJ1-5; perhaps TRBD1 as D (6 bases). V lost 5 bases and J 6 bases, leaving 14 bases between the germline ends. Germline CDR1 is SGHTA and CDR2 is FQGNSA. This CDR3 has 14 residues. In nucleotides, the CDR3 is TGTGCCAGCAGCAAACAGGGTATCGGTCAGCCCCAGCATTTT. Protein product: CASSKQGIGQPQHF.

The V call is TRBV4-3, the J call TRBJ1-2; 7 bases line up with TRBD1. Looked up from germline, CDR1 is LGHNA and CDR2 is YSLEER. V lost 4 bases, J lost 0 bases, and 8 bases stayed unmatched. The CDR3 loop spans 16 amino acids. The CDR3 reads CASSPTGARANYGYTF. As DNA, the CDR3 is TGCGCCAGCAGCCCCACAGGGGCCCGAGCTAACTATGGCTACACCTTC.

Only one count was recorded for this clone. The chain joins TRBV30 to TRBJ1-2; 8 bases are shared with TRBD1. Germline V CDR1 and CDR2: GTSNPN, SVGIG (reference sequence). Unmatched junction bases numbered 5, after V lost 3 bases and J lost 2 bases. The CDR3 is 14 residues long. CDR3 protein: CAWRRGQENYGYTF. The CDR3 nucleotides read TGTGCCTGGAGACGGGGACAGGAAAACTATGGCTACACCTTC.

This rearrangement joins TRBV5-1 to TRBJ1-4, with 9 positions matching TRBD1. In germline, CDR1 is SGHRS, CDR2 YFSETQ. The V and J ends lost 5 bases and 7 bases, in that order; junction bases with no gene match: 9. The CDR3 extends over 15 amino acids. As DNA, the CDR3 is TGCGCCAGCAGTTCCGGGACAGGGAGAGGTGAAAAACTGTTTTTT. It is translated as CASSSGTGRGEKLFF.

The chain couples TRBV5-6 to TRBJ2-2, with D unclear. CDR3 length equals 16 residues. The germline gives CDR1 SGHDT, CDR2 YYEEEE. V lost 4 bases to trimming and J lost 6 bases, with 19 bases between them. The CDR3 DNA is TGTGCCAGCAGCCTCGGACCCGAGTTGAATGCCGGGGAGCTGTTTTTT. This translates into CASSLGPELNAGELFF.

This clone has a single count. The chain combines TRBV2 with TRBJ1-3, with unresolved D. Trimming cost V 8 bases and J 3 bases, with 8 bases left between them. The CDR3 length is 12 residues. Germline lookup yields CDR1 SNHLY and CDR2 FYNNEI. The CDR3 region has the DNA TGTGCCAGCTTAGGGAATGGAAACACCATATATTTT. Protein sequence: CASLGNGNTIYF. Based on the CDR3 plus reference TRBV2 and TRBJ1-3, the full variable domain is EPEVTQTPSHQVTQMGQEVILRCVPISNHLYFYWYRQILGQKVEFLVSFYNNEISEKSEIFDDQFSVERPDGSNFTLKIRSTKLEDSAMYFCASLGNGNTIYFGEGSWLTVV.

The J gene is TRBJ2-3, the V gene TRBV5-1; D unclear. This CDR3 is built from 13 residues. Trimming pared 1 base from V and 1 base from J, leaving 4 bases between. Germline CDR1 is SGHRS and CDR2 is YFSETQ. CDR3 bases: TGCGCCAGCAGCTTGCAGGGCACAGATACGCAGTATTTT. Its protein product is CASSLQGTDTQYF.

V usage is TRBV7-5 and J usage is TRBJ2-7; the table names TRBD2, a call not compared with the DNA. TRBV7-5 is a pseudogene locus. The CDR3 contains 17 residues. CDR3 DNA sequence: TGTGTCAGAAGCTTACATTCGCTGGCGGGGGGGCACGACGAGCAGTACTTC. This codes for CVRSLHSLAGGHDEQYF.

The rearrangement links TRBV6-5 to TRBJ1-5; TRBD1 matches 9 bases. After removal of 2 bases from V and 4 bases from J, the junction contained 3 bases not matched to a gene. Looked up from germline, CDR1 is MNHEY and CDR2 is SVGAGI. This CDR3 is built from 15 residues. In DNA, the CDR3 is TGTGCCAGCAGTTACACGACAGGGGGTAATCAGCCCCAGCATTTT. Translation gives CASSYTTGGNQPQHF.

The chain links TRBV18 to TRBJ1-1, with 7 bases identical to TRBD1. The junction had 2 bases not matched to a gene; V was cut back by 4 bases and J by 0 bases. The CDR3 contains 14 residues. CDR1 is KGHSH, CDR2 LQKENI, per germline. The CDR3 loop is CASSLGQLNTEAFF. The CDR3 coding sequence is TGTGCCAGCTCACTGGGACAGCTGAACACTGAAGCTTTCTTT. The full variable domain, completed using reference TRBV18 and TRBJ1-1, is NAGVMQNPRHLVRRRGQEARLRCSPMKGHSHVYWYRQLPEEGLKFMVYLQKENIIDESGMPKERFSAEFPKEGPSILRIQQVVRGDSAAYFCASSLGQLNTEAFFGQGTRLTVV.

V gene TRBV3-1 (or the pseudogene TRBV3-2) combines with J gene TRBJ1-1; 8 bases fit TRBD1. Germline V lookup: CDR1 LGHDT, CDR2 YNNKEL (reference sequence). CDR3 length: 15 residues. Trimming removed 3 bases from V and 0 bases from J; junction bases left unmatched: 3. CDR3 protein: CASSQGTGLNTEAFF. CDR3 DNA: TGTGCCAGCAGCCAGGGGACAGGTTTGAACACTGAAGCTTTCTTT.

This chain uses TRBV19 with TRBJ1-1, with D possibly being TRBD1 (6 bases). The germline CDR1 and CDR2 sequences are LNHDA and SQIVND (reference sequence). The V and J ends lost 4 bases and 2 bases respectively, with 14 bases between them. CDR3 length equals 15 residues. CDR3 sequence reads: CASSKWDTLNTEAFF. CDR3 in DNA: TGTGCCAGTAGTAAATGGGACACCCTTAACACTGAAGCTTTCTTT. Full variable domain (missing parts from reference TRBV19 and TRBJ1-1): DGGITQSPKYLFRKEGQNVTLSCEQNLNHDAMYWYRQDPGQGLRLIYYSQIVNDFQKGDIAEGYSVSREKKESFPLTVTSAQKNPTAFYLCASSKWDTLNTEAFFGQGTRLTVV.

This clone has a handful of counts. The chain couples TRBV3-1 (or the pseudogene TRBV3-2) to TRBJ1-2, with unresolved D. The CDR3 is made up of 16 amino acids. The germline gives CDR1 LGHDT, CDR2 YNNKEL (reference sequence). V dropped 1 base and J dropped 1 base, with 13 bases sitting between them. The CDR3 reads CASSQAVKTYNYGYTF. In DNA, the CDR3 is TGTGCCAGCAGCCAAGCGGTTAAGACCTATAACTATGGCTACACCTTC.

The genes are TRBV5-1 and TRBJ2-2; the match to TRBD2 covers 7 bases. Germline assignment: CDR1 SGHRS and CDR2 YFSETQ. J lost 6 bases, V lost 0 bases, and 2 bases had no gene match. The length of the CDR3 is 14 residues. CDR3 DNA: TGCGCCAGCAGCTTGGGACTAGCAGCCGGGGAGCTGTTTTTT. It specifies CASSLGLAAGELFF.

The genes are TRBV15 and TRBJ2-3; 9 bases match TRBD1. The trim removed 3 bases at V and 4 bases at J, leaving 5 bases unmatched. The germline CDR1 and CDR2 sequences are LNHNV and YYDKDF (reference sequence). The CDR3 spans 15 residues. CDR3 amino acids: CATSRGQGTPDTQYF. For the CDR3, the DNA is TGTGCCACCAGCAGGGGACAGGGTACCCCAGATACGCAGTATTTT.

The chain combines TRBV18 with TRBJ2-1; D is ambiguous. Trimming took 1 base from V and 4 from J, leaving 5 bases between them. Germline CDR1 and CDR2: KGHSH and LQKENI. The CDR3 loop spans 13 amino acids. The CDR3 sequence is CASSPQGYNEQFF. The CDR3 coding sequence is TGTGCCAGCTCACCACAGGGTTACAATGAGCAGTTCTTC. The full variable domain, its missing parts supplied by reference TRBV18 and TRBJ2-1, is NAGVMQNPRHLVRRRGQEARLRCSPMKGHSHVYWYRQLPEEGLKFMVYLQKENIIDESGMPKERFSAEFPKEGPSILRIQQVVRGDSAAYFCASSPQGYNEQFFGPGTRLTVL.

This clone has just one count. The chain links TRBV5-3 to TRBJ2-7, with 12 bases identical to TRBD2. TRBV5-3 is treated as an ORF (open reading frame) with a function not yet certain. V shed 1 base, J shed 2 bases, and the junction held 16 bases outside the gene matches. This CDR3 contains 20 residues. The CDR3 bases are TGTGCCAGAAGCTTGCGTCGTCGACTAGCGGGGGAATCGAGGCCCTACGAGCAGTACTTC. Translation gives CARSLRRRLAGESRPYEQYF.